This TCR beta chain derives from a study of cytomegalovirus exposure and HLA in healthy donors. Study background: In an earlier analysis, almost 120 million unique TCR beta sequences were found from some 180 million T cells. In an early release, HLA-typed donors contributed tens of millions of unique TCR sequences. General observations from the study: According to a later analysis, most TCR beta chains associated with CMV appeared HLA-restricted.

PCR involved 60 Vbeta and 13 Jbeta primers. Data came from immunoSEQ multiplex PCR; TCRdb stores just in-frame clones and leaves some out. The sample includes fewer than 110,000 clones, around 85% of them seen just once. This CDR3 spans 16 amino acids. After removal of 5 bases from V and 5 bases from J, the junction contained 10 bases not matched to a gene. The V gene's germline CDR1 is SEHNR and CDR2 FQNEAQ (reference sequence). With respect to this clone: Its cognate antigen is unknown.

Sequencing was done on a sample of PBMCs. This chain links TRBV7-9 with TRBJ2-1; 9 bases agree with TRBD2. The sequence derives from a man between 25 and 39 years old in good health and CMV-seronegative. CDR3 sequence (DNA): TGTGCCAGCAGCCCAACCGGGACTAGCCCCGACAATGAGCAGTTCTTC. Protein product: CASSPTGTSPDNEQFF.